This TCR beta chain was sequenced for a study of blood T cell repertoires in COVID-19. Study information: In each case, the material was cDNA or gDNA derived from T cells, B-cell-depleted T cells, or PBMCs.

The CDR3 totals 13 residues. Unmatched junction bases numbered 8, after V lost 0 bases and J lost 16 bases. Germline values: CDR1 MNHEY, CDR2 SVGAGI. Measured with immunoSEQ multiplex PCR; TCRdb has only the in-frame clones, and not every one. Among 130,000 to 150,000 clones listed, almost 90% were seen once. This TCR derives from a man in his forties or fifties with active or convalescent COVID-19. This chain links TRBV6-5 with TRBJ2-1, with 8 bases matching TRBD2. The sequenced sample was peripheral blood. The CDR3 is CASSYSSATSVFF. DNA for the CDR3: TGTGCCAGCAGTTACTCGTCGGCGACTAGCGTATTCTTC.